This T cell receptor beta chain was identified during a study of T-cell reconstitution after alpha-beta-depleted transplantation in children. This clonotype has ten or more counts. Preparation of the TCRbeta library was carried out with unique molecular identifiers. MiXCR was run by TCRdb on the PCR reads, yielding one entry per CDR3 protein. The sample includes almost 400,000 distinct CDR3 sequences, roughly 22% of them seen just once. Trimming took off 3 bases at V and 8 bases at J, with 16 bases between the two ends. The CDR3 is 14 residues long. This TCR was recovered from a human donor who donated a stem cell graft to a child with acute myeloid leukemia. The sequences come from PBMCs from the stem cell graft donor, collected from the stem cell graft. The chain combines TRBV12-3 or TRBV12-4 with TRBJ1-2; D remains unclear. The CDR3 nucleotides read TGTGCCAGCAGTTTTTTGGTTGGAGAGTTAGGCTACACCTTC. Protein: CASSFLVGELGYTF.